The 17 T cell receptor beta chains below come from one sample, sequenced in a study of early T cells in non-severe SARS-CoV-2 infection. One entry per CDR3 protein results from TCRdb running MiXCR on the 5' RACE reads. Among tens of thousands of distinct CDR3 sequences, roughly 9.7% were seen once, and the ten largest hold around 12%. Sequencing was performed on whole blood. The receptors shown here come from an adult who was a healthcare worker with PCR-confirmed SARS-CoV-2 infection or an uninfected control (not recorded which).

This clonotype has a count of ten or more. The rearrangement joins TRBV9 to TRBJ2-1, with 12 bases identical to TRBD1. CDR3 length equals 16 residues. Germline V lookup: CDR1 SGDLS, CDR2 YYNGEE. J gave up 8 bases and V 2 bases, and 8 bases lay outside the gene matches. As DNA, the CDR3 is TGTGCCAGCAGCGTGAGGGACAGGGGGCGTACCGATGAGCAGTTCTTC. Translation gives CASSVRDRGRTDEQFF.

The CDR3 bases are TGTGCCAGCAGCCGTAGCGGGGGGACCCAAGAGACCCAGTACTTC. Protein sequence: CASSRSGGTQETQYF. V and J are TRBV11-2 and TRBJ2-5, with 10 bases aligning to TRBD2. This CDR3 is 15 amino acids long. With V trimmed by 5 bases and J by 1 base, 4 bases remained unmatched. The germline V gene has CDR1 SGHAT and CDR2 FQNNGV.

This clonotype turned up a few times. The chain has TRBV19 and TRBJ1-4; D remains unclear. Germline V CDR1 and CDR2: LNHDA, SQIVND (reference sequence). V shed 5 bases and J shed 10 bases, with 11 bases lying between them. The CDR3 has 12 amino acids. This CDR3 is CASSSTRPKLFF. CDR3 sequence (DNA): TGTGCCAGTAGTTCCACCCGACCAAAACTGTTTTTT.

There are many counts of this clonotype. J is TRBJ1-2 and V is TRBV29-1; possible D gene TRBD1, 5 bases. The CDR3 extends over 19 amino acids. Germline CDR1 SQVTM, CDR2 ANQGSEA. Trimming left V 1 base short and J 0 bases short, with 24 bases between. The CDR3 nucleotides read TGCAGCGTTGAAGGGGTGAGGGGTAGGTCCACCCCCCCTAACTATGGCTACACCTTC. Its translation: CSVEGVRGRSTPPNYGYTF.

The chain carries TRBV7-8 and TRBJ1-6, with D unclear. Germline CDR1 reads SGHVS; CDR2 reads FQNEAQ. The CDR3 extends over 14 amino acids. Trimming shortened V by 4 bases and J by 7 bases, and 11 bases separated the two germline ends. The CDR3 DNA reads TGTGCCAGCAGCTCACGGAGGTTGAATTCACCCCTCCACTTT. Translating gives CASSSRRLNSPLHF.

The chain joins TRBV2 to TRBJ1-2; 11 nucleotides line up with TRBD1. The CDR3 extends over 14 amino acids. Germline CDR1 is SNHLY and CDR2 is FYNNEI. V lost 4 bases and J lost 7; bases outside the gene matches: 5. The CDR3 loop reads CASSGDRGARGYTF. DNA for the CDR3: TGTGCCAGCAGTGGGGACAGGGGGGCGCGTGGCTACACCTTC.

This clonotype was detected many times. V and J are TRBV2 and TRBJ1-2; D might be TRBD1 (5 bases). Germline V lookup: CDR1 SNHLY, CDR2 FYNNEI. V lost 6 bases and J lost 0, with 11 bases in between. The CDR3 is 14 amino acids. The CDR3 DNA reads as TGTGCCAGCAGCGTCACCAGGGCTAACTATGGCTACACCTTC. Translated: CASSVTRANYGYTF.

This clonotype was observed a few times. This sequence joins TRBV18 and TRBJ1-1; 7 nucleotides line up with TRBD1. Per germline, CDR1 KGHSH and CDR2 LQKENI. This CDR3 contains 17 residues. Trimming at V came to 1 base and at J to 1 base, leaving 9 bases not matched to a gene. This chain's CDR3 is CASSPLVGGAGNTEAFF. The CDR3 bases are TGTGCCAGCTCACCACTCGTAGGGGGCGCTGGGAACACTGAAGCTTTCTTT.

This clonotype was detected many times. This chain connects TRBV7-8 to TRBJ2-6, with D possibly being TRBD1 (6 bases). Trimming removed 3 bases at V and 0 bases at J, with 18 bases between. Germline loops: CDR1 SGHVS, CDR2 FQNEAQ. The CDR3 spans 19 residues. The CDR3 DNA reads TGTGCCAGCAGCTTCCGGGACACCCGTCCGTCCTCTGGGGCCAACGTCCTGACTTTC. The encoded protein is CASSFRDTRPSSGANVLTF.

Points on this clonotype: A much larger clone lies one base from this, so it may be a read error. CDR3: CSVDRPNGHTF. The CDR3 bases are TGCAGCGTTGATCGACCGAATGGCCACACCTTC. V usage is TRBV29-1 and J usage is TRBJ1-2; D is ambiguous. Germline lookup yields CDR1 SQVTM and CDR2 ANQGSEA. The CDR3 runs to 11 residues.

This clonotype was seen repeatedly, ten times or more. The chain joins TRBV11-3 to TRBJ2-1, with TRBD2 matching 8 bases. With 8 bases clipped from V and 6 bases from J, the junction kept 15 bases outside the gene matches. CDR1 is SGHNT and CDR2 is YENEEA in the germline V gene. The CDR3 consists of 16 residues. The CDR3 bases are TGTGCCAGCTGGCAGCCGCGAACTAGCGGAACCAATGAGCAGTTCTTC. Its translation is CASWQPRTSGTNEQFF.

V is TRBV12-3 or TRBV12-4 and J is TRBJ2-1; TRBD1 is a possible D gene (6 bases). V gave up 0 bases and J gave up 8 bases, with 8 bases separating them. The CDR3 consists of 13 residues. CDR3 sequence (DNA): TGTGCCAGCAGTTTAGCGGGGGCGCATGAGCAGTTCTTC. Encoded protein: CASSLAGAHEQFF.

This clonotype has more than one count but fewer than ten. The gene calls are TRBV5-5 and TRBJ2-7, with 8 bases matching TRBD1. The CDR3 consists of 17 residues. Germline CDR1 is SGHKS and CDR2 is YYEKEE (reference sequence). The junction had 10 bases not matched to a gene; V was cut back by 1 base and J by 1 base. CDR3 nucleotides: TGTGCCAGCAGCTTGAGGGCCTGGGACAGGAAATCCTACGAGCAGTACTTC. This codes for CASSLRAWDRKSYEQYF.

This clonotype was detected ten times or more. V is TRBV4-1 and J is TRBJ1-1, with D possibly being TRBD1 (6 bases). This CDR3 is 15 amino acids long. The V gene lost 4 bases and the J gene lost 1 base, with 13 bases spanning the gap. CDR1 and CDR2 (germline): MGHRA, YSYEKL. The DNA of the CDR3 is TGCGCCAGCAGCCCGGGCGGGACATCGAACACTGAAGCTTTCTTT. Its protein is CASSPGGTSNTEAFF.

This clonotype has a count of ten or more. The V call is TRBV14, the J call TRBJ2-1; 9 bases agree with TRBD1. V trimming: 3 bases; J trimming: 6 bases; junction bases outside the gene matches: 9. The CDR3 is 16 residues long. Germline CDR1 and CDR2: SGHDN and FVKESK. The CDR3 region is CASSHLRDRASNEQFF. In DNA form, the CDR3 reads TGTGCCAGCAGCCACCTCCGGGACAGGGCCTCCAATGAGCAGTTCTTC.

This clonotype was counted many times. This chain joins TRBV19 and TRBJ1-2; no clear D gene. Germline CDR1 is LNHDA and CDR2 is SQIVND (reference sequence). Trimming cost V 6 bases and J 4 bases, with 15 bases left between them. This CDR3 contains 14 residues. The CDR3 DNA sequence: TGTGCCAGTAGACCCCTGGGTGAGGGCTATGGCTACACCTTC. It codes for CASRPLGEGYGYTF.

In this sample, this clonotype turned up many times. This chain uses TRBV29-1 with TRBJ2-1; 7 positions match TRBD2. Trimming took 7 bases from V and 7 from J; bases not matched to a gene: 13. The length of the CDR3 is 14 residues. Germline V gives CDR1 SQVTM, CDR2 ANQGSEA. CDR3 DNA sequence: TGCAGCGCTTCTCGGACTAGAGAGAGGAATGAGCAGTTCTTC. Translated: CSASRTRERNEQFF.